This T cell receptor (beta chain) emerged from a study of blood T cell repertoires in COVID-19. Study information: Samples of COVID-19 (acute and convalescent) were obtained from the United States, Italy and Spain. PBMCs, B-cell-depleted T cells, or T cells provided the cDNA or gDNA that made up the material.

Per the germline V gene, CDR1 is MDHEN and CDR2 is SYDVKM. The CDR3 covers 12 residues. Trimming removed 7 bases from V and 5 bases from J; junction bases left unmatched: 4. In the authors' methods: Estimation of nucleated cell counts was performed using reference gene primer amplification. Repertoires were generated with immunoSEQ multiplex PCR, while TCRdb's copy carries only in-frame clones and drops some. V, J and clone size are taken as reported in that table, and D and trimming were inferred from the DNA itself. The sample records about 150,000 clones, about 84% being singletons. This clone was counted once.

This clonotype originated in a man in his 60s with active or convalescent COVID-19. The V call is TRBV28, the J call TRBJ1-2, with 7 nucleotides matching TRBD1. Material: peripheral blood. CDR3 sequence (DNA): TGTGCCAGCACGGGACAGTTATATGGCTACACCTTC. Translated, it gives CASTGQLYGYTF.